This T cell receptor (beta chain) was captured in a study of PD-1 and CTLA-4 blockade in melanoma. Clones were read by immunoSEQ multiplex PCR, and TCRdb kept only the in-frame ones, dropping some. The sample includes roughly 30,000 clones, 88% of them seen just once. The source material was CD8+ T cells from peripheral blood, sampled from a patient given anti-PD-1 treatment. This sequence originates from a human donor with melanoma.

The DNA of the CDR3 is TGTGCCAGCAGCTTAGGGGCTAGCAGAGAGACCCAGTACTTC. Protein sequence: CASSLGASRETQYF. The rearrangement joins TRBV7-9 to TRBJ2-5, with D possibly TRBD2 on 5 matching bases. Germline loops: CDR1 SEHNR, CDR2 FQNEAQ (reference sequence). Deletions cut 1 base from V and 4 bases from J, with 10 bases between. The CDR3 is 14 amino acids.